This entry concerns a single T cell receptor beta chain. No antigen is known for it. This sample stems from a study of CD8+CD57+ T cells in acquired aplastic anemia. Study-level information: DNA per sorted CD4+ or CD8+ sample ranged about 0.19 to 30 ug, averaging roughly 3.3 ug.

Germline V gene data show CDR1 as DFQATT and CDR2 as SNEGSKA (reference sequence). J lost 7 bases, V lost 2 bases, and 15 bases had no gene match. CDR3 length equals 17 residues. Genomic DNA, the template, was used for profiling of the TCR beta VDJ and CDR3. TCRdb independently ran MiXCR on the reads; one entry per CDR3 protein. The table includes fewer than 200,000 distinct CDR3 sequences, about three fifths detected once. Study-level points and caveats: About 29 shared CD8+ CDR3s appeared highly expressed within patients' immunodominant clones. With respect to CD8+ Simpson's diversity, patients and controls did not differ significantly.

The rearrangement joins TRBV20-1 to TRBJ1-1, with 11 bases lining up with TRBD1. This sequence originates from a human donor in good health. Sequenced input: sorted CD4+, CD8+, or CD8+CD57+ T cells (not recorded which) from PBMCs. The CDR3 DNA sequence: TGCAGTGCTAGAAAGGACAGGGGGCCCGGGTCGTACAATGAAGCTTTCTTT. Encoded protein: CSARKDRGPGSYNEAFF.